The 16 T cell receptor beta chains below come from one sample, sequenced in a study of cytomegalovirus exposure and HLA in healthy donors. The PCR had 60 Vbeta and 13 Jbeta primers. Profiling relied on immunoSEQ multiplex PCR, and the TCRdb table lists in-frame clones only, not all of them. Of around 150,000 clones listed, 80% to 85% were seen once; the top ten hold more than 7%. The material sequenced was PBMCs. The receptor set was obtained from a male donor in good health and CMV-seropositive.

This chain connects TRBV10-1 to TRBJ2-7, with D perhaps TRBD2 (5 bases). Per germline, CDR1 WNHNN and CDR2 SYGVQD (reference sequence). V lost 4 bases and J 2 bases, leaving 15 bases between the germline ends. The CDR3 extends over 15 amino acids. For the CDR3, the DNA is TGCGCCAGCAGTGCTTCGACTACCTTTCCCTACGAGCAGTACTTC. Translated: CASSASTTFPYEQYF.

This rearrangement joins TRBV19 to TRBJ2-7, with TRBD1 matching 8 bases. The CDR3 is made up of 15 amino acids. CDR1 is LNHDA and CDR2 is SQIVND in the germline V gene (reference sequence). With V trimmed by 8 bases and J by 5 bases, 14 bases remained unmatched. This CDR3 is CASGVRTGSPDEQYF. For the CDR3, the DNA is TGTGCCAGTGGGGTCCGGACAGGGAGCCCTGACGAGCAGTACTTC.

The genes are TRBV27 and TRBJ1-2, with no clear D. V was pared by 5 bases and J by 8 bases, with 15 bases between. This CDR3 is built from 13 residues. From germline, CDR1 is MNHEY and CDR2 SMNVEV (reference sequence). The CDR3 reads CASSRSTLEGYTF. For the CDR3, the DNA is TGTGCCAGCAGTAGATCAACCCTCGAGGGCTACACCTTC.

The chain joins TRBV5-5 to TRBJ2-2; no reliable D call. The length of the CDR3 is 12 residues. The V end lost 4 bases, the J end lost 4 bases, and 5 bases lay between the germline ends. Germline V lookup: CDR1 SGHKS, CDR2 YYEKEE (reference sequence). The CDR3 bases are TGTGCCAGCAGCCAGGCCACCGGGGAGCTGTTTTTT. This gives the protein CASSQATGELFF.

This clone was recorded once. The gene calls are TRBV2 and TRBJ2-1; the match to TRBD1 covers 9 bases. Losses at the gene ends were 6 bases for V and 2 bases for J; bases not matched to a gene: 8. The CDR3 runs 16 residues. Germline CDR1 reads SNHLY; CDR2 reads FYNNEI. CDR3 protein: CASSLTGGNPYNEQFF. DNA of the CDR3: TGTGCCAGCAGCCTAACAGGGGGCAACCCCTACAATGAGCAGTTCTTC.

The chain recombines TRBV28 with TRBJ1-2; TRBD1 is a possible D gene (6 bases). Germline CDR1 MDHEN, CDR2 SYDVKM. The V and J ends lost 1 base and 4 bases respectively, with 10 bases between them. This CDR3 has 14 amino acids. The CDR3 protein is CASSLSLDSYGYTF. DNA of the CDR3: TGTGCCAGCAGTTTATCCCTGGACAGCTATGGCTACACCTTC.

The chain employs TRBV6-4 and TRBJ2-1; 11 nucleotides agree with TRBD2. V gave up 0 bases and J gave up 15 bases; unmatched junction bases: 10. This CDR3 is built from 15 residues. Germline-derived CDR1 and CDR2 are MRHNA and SNTAGT. CDR3 sequence reads: CASSDSGSSGRSTFF. In DNA form, the CDR3 reads TGTGCCAGCAGTGACTCGGGGTCTAGCGGGAGGTCTACGTTCTTC.

J is TRBJ2-7 and V is TRBV12-2; TRBD2, the table's D call, lacks a check against the DNA. TRBV12-2 is deemed a pseudogene. CDR3 length: 15 amino acids. Here the CDR3 reads CASRPRTGFSYEQYF. The CDR3 DNA is TGTGCAAGTCGCCCCCGGACGGGGTTCTCCTACGAGCAGTACTTC.

The chain has TRBV5-6 and TRBJ1-6, with TRBD1 as a possible D gene (5 bases). Germline V lookup: CDR1 SGHDT, CDR2 YYEEEE. This CDR3 has 15 amino acids. Trimming shortened V by 1 base and J by 7 bases, and 12 bases separated the two germline ends. The CDR3 loop is CASSLRGSLNSPLHF. In DNA, the CDR3 is TGTGCCAGCAGCTTGAGGGGTTCCTTAAATTCACCCCTCCACTTT.

The J gene is TRBJ2-1, the V gene TRBV2, with 7 bases fitting TRBD2. Trimming removed 9 bases from V and 0 bases from J; junction bases left unmatched: 2. The CDR3 totals 13 residues. Germline V gives CDR1 SNHLY, CDR2 FYNNEI. CDR3 in amino acids: CASLAASYNEQFF. CDR3 sequence (DNA): TGTGCCAGTCTAGCGGCCTCCTACAATGAGCAGTTCTTC.

The V call is TRBV20-1, the J call TRBJ1-1; no firm D call. Germline CDR1 is DFQATT and CDR2 is SNEGSKA (reference sequence). The CDR3 covers 10 residues. The V gene lost 3 bases and the J gene lost 7 bases, with 6 bases spanning the gap. CDR3 in DNA: TGCAGTGCTAGTCTACTTGAAGCTTTCTTT. Its protein product is CSASLLEAFF.

The rearrangement joins TRBV7-6 to TRBJ1-1; D unresolved. CDR1 and CDR2 (germline): SGHVS, FNYEAQ. The V and J ends lost 1 base and 2 bases respectively, with 8 bases between them. The CDR3 contains 14 residues. The CDR3 loop is CASSLGTYNTEAFF. DNA for the CDR3: TGTGCCAGCAGCTTAGGGACTTACAACACTGAAGCTTTCTTT. The whole variable domain, filled in from reference TRBV7-6 and TRBJ1-1, reads GAGVSQSPRYKVTKRGQDVALRCDPISGHVSLYWYRQALGQGPEFLTYFNYEAQQDKSGLPNDRFSAERPEGSISTLTIQRTEQRDSAMYRCASSLGTYNTEAFFGQGTRLTVV.

The CDR3 sequence is CAIGQGPTNEKLFF. The CDR3 DNA reads TGTGCCATAGGACAGGGCCCAACTAATGAAAAACTGTTTTTT. V usage is TRBV6-5 and J usage is TRBJ1-4; 8 nucleotides agree with TRBD1. Losses at the gene ends were 10 bases for V and 0 bases for J; bases not matched to a gene: 4. The CDR3 is 14 residues long. CDR1 MNHEY and CDR2 SVGAGI come from the germline V gene.

The chain is built from TRBV27 and TRBJ2-7; TRBD1 matches 8 bases. This CDR3 region has 13 residues. In germline, CDR1 is MNHEY, CDR2 SMNVEV (reference sequence). V gave up 2 bases and J gave up 7 bases; unmatched junction bases: 4. The CDR3 nucleotides are TGTGCCAGCAGTTTACGGAACAGGGGGGAGCAGTACTTC. Its translation is CASSLRNRGEQYF.

The J gene is TRBJ1-1, the V gene TRBV15, with D maybe TRBD1 (6 bases). The V gene lost 3 bases and the J gene lost 4 bases, with 12 bases spanning the gap. The CDR3 totals 14 residues. Germline V gene data show CDR1 as LNHNV and CDR2 as YYDKDF (reference sequence). The CDR3 is CATSRGAGLTEAFF. DNA for the CDR3: TGTGCCACCAGCAGGGGGGCGGGCCTCACTGAAGCTTTCTTT.

V is TRBV27 and J is TRBJ1-2; no clear D gene. CDR3 length equals 12 residues. Trimming pared 5 bases from V and 4 bases from J, leaving 8 bases between. The germline CDR1 and CDR2 sequences are MNHEY and SMNVEV (reference sequence). This chain's CDR3 is CASSRGTYGYTF. The CDR3 nucleotides read TGTGCCAGCAGTCGCGGCACCTATGGCTACACCTTC.